The T cell receptor (beta chain) under discussion was sequenced for a study of Graves' ophthalmopathy and Graves' hyperthyroidism. This clonotype was detected only a few times. Amplification targeted the TCR beta CDR3 regions, with RNA transcripts as the source material. The first-round RT-PCR employed HTBI primers together with the Qiagen OneStep RT-PCR kit. A multiplex PCR was then performed as the second round. MiXCR was run by TCRdb on the multiplex PCR reads, yielding one entry per CDR3 protein. The data contain 660,000 or so distinct CDR3 sequences, roughly two fifths of them seen just once; the ten biggest clones take up 3.3%. CDR1 is LNHDA and CDR2 is SQIVND in the germline V gene (reference sequence). V shed 9 bases and J 2 bases; nucleotides not matched to a gene: 12. The CDR3 spans 17 residues.

V gene TRBV19 combines with J gene TRBJ2-2; 10 nucleotides agree with TRBD2. Sequencing input: peripheral blood. This clonotype was obtained from an adult man with Graves' ophthalmopathy. CDR3 bases: TGTGCCAGCAGCCCACCCCCTAGCGGGGGTAACACCGGGGAGCTGTTTTTT. Its translation is CASSPPPSGGNTGELFF.